The rows below give T cell receptor beta chains drawn from one sample of a study of shared clonotypes between healthy human individuals. The protocol was immunoSEQ multiplex PCR, while the TCRdb copy is restricted to in-frame clones and leaves out a portion. The sample shows 850,000 to 1,200,000 clones, around 74% of them seen only once. The sequenced material came from memory CD4+ T cells sorted from blood. The receptors were gathered from a man between 18 and 35 years old in good health. Each CDR3 is given with its conserved first and last residue. Each record gives: clone size, D gene, V gene, J gene, CDR3 DNA, CDR3 protein. D genes are given only for firm matches. Clone size, where shown, is once, few, many, or a class for clones that have expanded.

>NA|NA|TRBV5-4|TRBJ1-3
TGTGCCAGCAGCTCCGGGGCCTACTCTGGAAACACCATATATTTT
CASSSGAYSGNTIYF
>NA|NA|TRBV25-1|TRBJ2-1
TGTGCCAGCAGTGAACCACAGGGGGGGTACAATGAGCAGTTCTTC
CASSEPQGGYNEQFF
>NA|NA|TRBV5-5|TRBJ2-5
TGTGCCAGCAGCCAGACAGGCCCCCAAGAGACCCAGTACTTC
CASSQTGPQETQYF
>NA|NA|TRBV30|TRBJ1-5
TGTGCCTGGAGTGTACGGGCGGTTTATAGCAATCAGCCCCAGCATTTT
CAWSVRAVYSNQPQHF
>once|NA|TRBV10-3|TRBJ2-1
TGTGCCATCAGTGAAGGGGGACTGACCTACAATGAGCAGTTCTTC
CAISEGGLTYNEQFF
>few|TRBD1|TRBV11-2|TRBJ1-2
TGTGCCAGCAGCTCCATACAGGGGGCCAGAGAGGCTAACTATGGCTACACCTTC
CASSSIQGAREANYGYTF
>NA|NA|TRBV11-2|TRBJ1-6
TGTGCCACCGAGGACACCTCCTATAATTCACCCCTCCACTTT
CATEDTSYNSPLHF
>once|NA|TRBV6-5|TRBJ1-1
TGTGCCAGCAGTTACTCATCGGCAAACACTGAAGCTTTCTTT
CASSYSSANTEAFF
>NA|NA|TRBV7-9|TRBJ1-4
TGTGCCAGCAGCTTAGGGGTCAGAACTAATGAAAAACTGTTTTTT
CASSLGVRTNEKLFF
>NA|NA|TRBV19|TRBJ1-2
TGTGCCAGTAGTATCTTGTGGTCCTTGGACGGCACTAACTATGGCTACACCTTC
CASSILWSLDGTNYGYTF
>NA|NA|TRBV4-1|TRBJ1-1
TGCGCCAGCAGCTCTACTCCGAACACTGAAGCTTTCTTT
CASSSTPNTEAFF
>once|NA|TRBV18|TRBJ2-2
TGTGCCAGCTCACCCCGGGAGAATGCGAACACCGGGGAGCTGTTTTTT
CASSPRENANTGELFF
>NA|NA|TRBV4-2|TRBJ2-3
TGTGCCAGCAGCCAAGAACCGGGCACAGATACGCAGTATTTT
CASSQEPGTDTQYF
>many|TRBD1|TRBV5-1|TRBJ1-6
TGCGCCAGCAGCCCCGGGACAGGGGGTAGATCACCCCTCCACTTT
CASSPGTGGRSPLHF
>NA|TRBD1|TRBV5-1|TRBJ1-4
TGCGCCAGCAGGGGACAGGGTCCTCATGCAACTAATGAAAAACTGTTTTTT
CASRGQGPHATNEKLFF
>NA|NA|TRBV10-3|TRBJ1-2
TGTGCCATCAGTGAGTCGGCAGTAGTCGACTATGGCTACACCTTC
CAISESAVVDYGYTF
>NA|NA|TRBV6-6|TRBJ1-6
TGTGCCAGCAGTTACAGCACGGCCAATTCACCCCTCCACTTT
CASSYSTANSPLHF
>NA|TRBD1|TRBV7-2|TRBJ1-3
TGTGCCAGCAGCCCAGGGACAGTGGGACAGGGAAACACCATATATTTT
CASSPGTVGQGNTIYF
>NA|TRBD1|TRBV2|TRBJ2-1
TGTGCCAGCGGAACGAGACAGGGGAGTGAGCAGTTCTTC
CASGTRQGSEQFF
>NA|NA|TRBV7-8|TRBJ2-6
TGTGCCAGCAGCTACAGTTCGGGGGCCAACGTCCTGACTTTC
CASSYSSGANVLTF
>NA|NA|TRBV3-2|TRBJ2-1
TGTGCCAGCCCCAGGGCGCTATTCTTC
CASPRALFF
>NA|NA|TRBV5-8|TRBJ1-4
TGTGCCAGCAGCCCCTCAGGGGCAACTAATGAAAAACTGTTTTTT
CASSPSGATNEKLFF
>NA|TRBD2|TRBV10-2|TRBJ2-5
TGCGCCAGTAGAGCGGGGGAAGAGACCCAGTACTTC
CASRAGEETQYF
>once|NA|TRBV11-2|TRBJ2-5
TGTGCCAGCAGCTTAGACCTTCTGGGGGAGACCCAGTACTTC
CASSLDLLGETQYF
>NA|TRBD2|TRBV5-1|TRBJ2-3
TGCGCCAGCAGCAAACTAGCGGTGGGCACAGATACGCAGTATTTT
CASSKLAVGTDTQYF
>NA|TRBD2|TRBV5-1|TRBJ2-7
TGCGCCAGCAGCTTGGAGGGACTAGCGGGGACCGAGCAGTACTTC
CASSLEGLAGTEQYF